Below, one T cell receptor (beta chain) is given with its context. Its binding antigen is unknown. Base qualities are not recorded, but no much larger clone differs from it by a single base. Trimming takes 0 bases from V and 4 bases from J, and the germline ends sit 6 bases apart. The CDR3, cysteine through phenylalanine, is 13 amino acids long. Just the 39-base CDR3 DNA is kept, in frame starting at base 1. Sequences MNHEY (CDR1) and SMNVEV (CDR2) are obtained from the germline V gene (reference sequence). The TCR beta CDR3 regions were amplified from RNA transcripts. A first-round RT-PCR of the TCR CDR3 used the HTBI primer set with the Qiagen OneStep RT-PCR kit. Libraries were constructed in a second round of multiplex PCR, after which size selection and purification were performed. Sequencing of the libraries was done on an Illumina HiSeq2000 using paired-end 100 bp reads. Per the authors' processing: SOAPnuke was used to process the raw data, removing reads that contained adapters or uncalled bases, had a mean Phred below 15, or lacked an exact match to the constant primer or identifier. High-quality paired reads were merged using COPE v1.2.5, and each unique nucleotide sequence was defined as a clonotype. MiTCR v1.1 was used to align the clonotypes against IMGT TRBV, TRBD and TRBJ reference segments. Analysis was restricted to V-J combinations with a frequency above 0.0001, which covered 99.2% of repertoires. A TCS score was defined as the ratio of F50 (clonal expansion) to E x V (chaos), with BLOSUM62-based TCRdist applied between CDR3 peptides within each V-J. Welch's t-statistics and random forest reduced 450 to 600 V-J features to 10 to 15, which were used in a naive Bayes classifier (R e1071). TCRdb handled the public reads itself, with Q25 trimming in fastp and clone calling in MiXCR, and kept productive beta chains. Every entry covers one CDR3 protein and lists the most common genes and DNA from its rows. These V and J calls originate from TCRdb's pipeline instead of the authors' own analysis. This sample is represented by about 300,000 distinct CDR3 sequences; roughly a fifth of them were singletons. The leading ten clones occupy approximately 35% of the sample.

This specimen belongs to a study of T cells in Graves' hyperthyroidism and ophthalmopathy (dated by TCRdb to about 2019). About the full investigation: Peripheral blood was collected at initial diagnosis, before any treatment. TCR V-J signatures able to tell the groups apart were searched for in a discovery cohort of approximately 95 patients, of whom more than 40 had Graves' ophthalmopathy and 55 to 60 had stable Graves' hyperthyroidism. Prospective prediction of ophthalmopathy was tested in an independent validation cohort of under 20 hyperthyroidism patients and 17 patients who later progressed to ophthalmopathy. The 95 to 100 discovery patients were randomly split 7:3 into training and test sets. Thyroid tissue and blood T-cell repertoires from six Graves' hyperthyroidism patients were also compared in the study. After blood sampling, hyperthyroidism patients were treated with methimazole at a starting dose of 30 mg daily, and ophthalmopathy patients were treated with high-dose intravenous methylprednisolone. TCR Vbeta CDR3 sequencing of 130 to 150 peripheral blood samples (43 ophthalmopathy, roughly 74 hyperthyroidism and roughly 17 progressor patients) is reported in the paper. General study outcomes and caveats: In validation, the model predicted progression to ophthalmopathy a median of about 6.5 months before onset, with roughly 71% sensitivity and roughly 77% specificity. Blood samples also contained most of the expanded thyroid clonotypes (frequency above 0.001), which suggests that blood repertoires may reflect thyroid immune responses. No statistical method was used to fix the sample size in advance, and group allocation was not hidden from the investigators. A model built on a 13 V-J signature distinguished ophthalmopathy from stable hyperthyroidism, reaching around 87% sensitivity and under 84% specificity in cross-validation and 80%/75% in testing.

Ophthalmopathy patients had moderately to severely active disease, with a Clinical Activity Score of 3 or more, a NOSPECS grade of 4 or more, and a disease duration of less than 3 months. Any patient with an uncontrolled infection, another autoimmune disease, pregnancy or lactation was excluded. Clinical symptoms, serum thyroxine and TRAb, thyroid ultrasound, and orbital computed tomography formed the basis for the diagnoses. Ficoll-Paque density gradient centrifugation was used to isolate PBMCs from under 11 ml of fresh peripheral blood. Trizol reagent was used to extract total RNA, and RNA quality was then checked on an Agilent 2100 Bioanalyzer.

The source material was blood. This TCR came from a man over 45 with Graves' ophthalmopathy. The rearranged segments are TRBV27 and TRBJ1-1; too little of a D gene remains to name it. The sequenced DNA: TGTGCCAGCAGTTTATCGGCGGGCACTGAAGCTTTCTTT. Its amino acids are CASSLSAGTEAFF.